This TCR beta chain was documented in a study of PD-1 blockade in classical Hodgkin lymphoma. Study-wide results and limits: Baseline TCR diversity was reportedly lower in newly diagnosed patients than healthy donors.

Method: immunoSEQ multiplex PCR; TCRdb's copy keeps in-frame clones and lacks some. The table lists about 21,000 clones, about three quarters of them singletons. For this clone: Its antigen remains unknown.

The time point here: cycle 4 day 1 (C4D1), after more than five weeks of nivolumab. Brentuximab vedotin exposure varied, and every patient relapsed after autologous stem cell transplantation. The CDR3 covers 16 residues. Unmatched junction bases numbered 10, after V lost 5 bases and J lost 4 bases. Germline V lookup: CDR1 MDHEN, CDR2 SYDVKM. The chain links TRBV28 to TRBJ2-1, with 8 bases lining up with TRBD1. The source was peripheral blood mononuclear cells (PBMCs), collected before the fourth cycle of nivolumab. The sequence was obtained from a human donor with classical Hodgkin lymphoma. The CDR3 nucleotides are TGTGCCAGCAGTCCGACCGACAGGGGACTTTACAATGAGCAGTTCTTC. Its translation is CASSPTDRGLYNEQFF.